This TCR beta chain came from a study of T cells in Graves' hyperthyroidism and ophthalmopathy. The CDR3 loop spans 17 amino acids. Germline V gene sequence: CDR1 SEHNR, CDR2 FQNEAQ (reference sequence). Trimming pared 4 bases from V and 4 bases from J, leaving 19 bases between. Over 8 ml fresh peripheral blood yielded the PBMCs. This clonotype showed up just a few times. It was RNA transcripts that yielded the amplified TCR beta CDR3 regions. Initially, a first-round RT-PCR of the TCR CDR3 employed the HTBI primer set. TCRdb analysed the multiplex PCR reads with MiXCR anew, one entry per CDR3 protein. The sample lists 300,000 to 450,000 distinct CDR3 sequences; about 18% were seen once.

The chain joins TRBV7-9 to TRBJ1-4, with a tentative D call TRBD1 (6 bases). This clonotype originated in a man aged 18 to 29 with Graves' ophthalmopathy. Sequenced material: blood. The CDR3: CASSSNRAGGVNEKLFF. CDR3 in DNA: TGTGCCAGCAGCTCCAACAGGGCCGGAGGGGTTAATGAAAAACTGTTTTTT.